This T cell receptor beta chain comes out of a study of blood T cell repertoires in COVID-19. For the study at large: Spain, Italy and the United States supplied samples that represented acute and convalescent COVID-19. Nucleic acid was either cDNA or gDNA, and it came from T cells, B-cell-depleted T cells, or PBMCs.

Original processing notes: Scientists estimated how many nucleated cells there were by amplifying reference gene primers. The method was immunoSEQ multiplex PCR; TCRdb's version includes in-frame clones alone and lacks a portion of them. D and trimming come from the DNA, and the V and J calls and clone size come from that table. The table has approximately 130,000 clones, 70% to 80% seen once. Source material: peripheral blood. This TCR was sampled from a human donor in a cohort sampled during active COVID-19.

In DNA, the CDR3 is TGTGCCAGTAGTATTGAGACAGTTACTTACAATGAGCAGTTCTTC. Translation: CASSIETVTYNEQFF. V gene TRBV19 combines with J gene TRBJ2-1; D possibly corresponds to TRBD1 (5 bases). CDR1 is LNHDA and CDR2 is SQIVND in the germline V gene (reference sequence). Trimming took 3 bases from V and 4 from J, leaving 13 bases between them. This CDR3 is built from 15 residues. Filled out from reference TRBV19 and TRBJ2-1, the complete variable domain reads DGGITQSPKYLFRKEGQNVTLSCEQNLNHDAMYWYRQDPGQGLRLIYYSQIVNDFQKGDIAEGYSVSREKKESFPLTVTSAQKNPTAFYLCASSIETVTYNEQFFGPGTRLTVL.